This TCR beta chain was found in a study of T cell repertoires in cytomegalovirus infection (dated by TCRdb to about 2019). Study-wide context: Donor HLA type was relevant to the analysis, because carriage of CMV infection together with the matching HLA type was indicated by public TCR beta signatures. Study-wide conclusions, independent of this receptor: Cumulative frequency of public TCR beta family members discriminated carriers of CMV infection plus the relevant HLA type in this cohort and an independent 352-donor cohort. In the ex vivo response, HLA-C-restricted CMV-specific TCR beta clonotypes were dominant, and in two of eight donors the single most frequent clonotype came from this HLA-C-restricted group.

On this clonotype: Its cognate antigen has yet to be identified. Qualities for individual bases were not recorded, and no much larger clone is one base off.

The CDR3 holds 13 amino acids from the cysteine to the phenylalanine. The retained sequence is limited to the CDR3, 39 bases, with the frame set at the first base. CDR1 SEHNR and CDR2 FQNEAQ are derived from the germline V gene (reference sequence). V gives up 6 bases and J gives up 1 base, and the segment between their germline ends measures 10 bases. The instrument given in TCRdb is Illumina HiSeq 1500. The public reads were reprocessed in TCRdb via fastp at Q25 and MiXCR, keeping in-frame beta chains. Each CDR3 protein appears once, grouped with its most common genes and DNA. For this sample the table gives around 740,000 distinct CDR3 sequences, of which about 40% were detected only once. More than 2.5% of the sample belongs to the ten largest clones.

The origin of this receptor is a human donor in good health (CMV status not recorded). Some clones in this sample may be carry-over from other donors' samples. Material for sequencing was PBMCs. The chain is encoded by TRBV7-9 joined to TRBJ2-7; a weak D assignment points to TRBD1 (6 bases agree). The CDR3 reads CASRRTASYEQYF. The sequence in DNA is TGTGCCAGCAGAAGGACAGCGTCCTACGAGCAGTACTTC.